The present T cell receptor beta chain was sequenced within a study of shared clonotypes between healthy human individuals. Profiling relied on immunoSEQ multiplex PCR, and the TCRdb table lists in-frame clones only, not all of them. Of about 2,500,000 clones listed, over 85% are singletons. The CDR3 is made up of 13 amino acids. The germline V gene has CDR1 SGHRS and CDR2 YFSETQ. Trimming removed 2 bases from V and 3 bases from J, with 8 bases in between. Regarding the study as a whole: Some clonotypes were shared by all four sorted-subset donors, while others were not shared. The non-shared ones had lower generation probabilities than the shared ones. Naive subsets generally had larger estimated richness than memory subsets.

Turning to this clone: Its specificity is unknown.

Donors included only healthy HIV-negative adults lacking recent acute infections or vaccinations. The V call is TRBV5-1, the J call TRBJ1-1; D is perhaps TRBD1 (6 bases). The origin of this receptor is a man between 18 and 29 years old in good health. Material: naive CD4+ T cells sorted from blood. The subset here: CD45RA+ positively selected. The CDR3 bases are TGCGCCAGCAGCTTCGGACAGCACACTGAAGCTTTCTTT. As protein: CASSFGQHTEAFF.